This T cell receptor (beta chain) emerged from a study of blood T cell repertoires in COVID-19. Study background: Material from acute and convalescent COVID-19 was sourced from the United States, Italy and Spain. T cells, B-cell-depleted T cells, or PBMCs provided the cDNA or gDNA that served as material.

As processed by the authors: Reference gene primer amplification gave estimated nucleated cell counts. TCRdb keeps only in-frame clones here, not all; method: immunoSEQ multiplex PCR. V and J calls plus clone size are reproduced from that table; the DNA served to infer D and trimming. Among about 120,000 clones listed, 71% were seen once. This CDR3 has 15 amino acids. V shed 5 bases and J shed 7 bases, with 15 bases lying between them. CDR1 is SGHVS and CDR2 is FQNEAQ in the germline V gene. Sequencing input: peripheral blood. The rearrangement links TRBV7-8 to TRBJ1-6, with a possible D match to TRBD1 (5 bases). The TCR was taken from a human donor with acute or convalescent COVID-19. The donor label of this sample is uncertain. The CDR3 coding sequence is TGTGCCAGCAGCCCAGGGCCACGGAGCAATTCACCCCTCCACTTT. Translation: CASSPGPRSNSPLHF.